The source of this T cell receptor (beta chain) is a study of cytomegalovirus exposure and HLA in healthy donors. Notes on the study in general: V- and J-gene trimming of TCR beta was linked (in a later analysis) to a missense DCLRE1C variant. Testing in vitro showed a few CMV-associated chains specific for CMV antigens.

The PCR used 60 Vbeta and 13 Jbeta primers. Profiled with immunoSEQ multiplex PCR; TCRdb holds only in-frame clones, not every one. Among around 86,000 clones, roughly 8.2% were seen once, and the ten largest hold under 3%. This clone was observed a few times. Its antigen is not known. The CDR3 is made up of 15 amino acids. CDR1 and CDR2 (germline): SQVTM, ANQGSEA. With V trimmed by 4 bases and J by 4 bases, 10 bases remained unmatched. The V call is TRBV29-1, the J call TRBJ2-3, with 8 positions matching TRBD2. The source of this sequence is a man aged 45 to 65 in good health and CMV-seronegative. The material sequenced was PBMCs. CDR3 loop: CSVGRGVGSADTQYF. CDR3 in DNA: TGCAGCGTTGGGCGGGGGGTTGGTAGCGCAGATACGCAGTATTTT.